This T cell receptor beta chain was documented in a study of blood T cell repertoires in COVID-19. Using immunoSEQ multiplex PCR, the repertoire was profiled, and TCRdb retains in-frame clones only, with some absent. This table has under 200,000 clones, under 85% appearing once. The CDR3 is 16 amino acids. From germline, CDR1 is SGHRS and CDR2 YFSETQ. Trimming shortened V by 1 base and J by 13 bases, and 21 bases separated the two germline ends. The sequence was collected from a man aged 55 to 70 who had recovered from COVID-19. The specimen sequenced was peripheral blood. J is TRBJ1-6 and V is TRBV5-1, with D possibly matching TRBD1 (5 bases). The CDR3 nucleotides read TGCGCCAGCAGCTTGATCGAGGACAAAATTGGAGGGCCCCTCCACTTT. Its protein product is CASSLIEDKIGGPLHF.